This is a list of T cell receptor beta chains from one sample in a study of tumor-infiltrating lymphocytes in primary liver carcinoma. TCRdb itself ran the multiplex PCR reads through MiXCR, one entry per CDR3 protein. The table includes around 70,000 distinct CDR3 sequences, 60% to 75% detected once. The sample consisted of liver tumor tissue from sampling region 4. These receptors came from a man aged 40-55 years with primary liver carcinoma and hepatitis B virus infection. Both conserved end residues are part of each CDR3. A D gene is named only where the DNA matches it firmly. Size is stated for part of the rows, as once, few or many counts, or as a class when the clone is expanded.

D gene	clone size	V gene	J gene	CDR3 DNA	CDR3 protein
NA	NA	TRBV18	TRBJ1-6	TGTGCCAGCTCATCGCGGGCAGCGGATAATTCACCCCTCCACTTT	CASSSRAADNSPLHF
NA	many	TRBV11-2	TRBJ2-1	TGCGCCAGCAGCTTAGTCGGGAGTGAGCAGTTCTTC	CASSLVGSEQFF
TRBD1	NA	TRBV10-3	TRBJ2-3	TGTGCCATCTGTGAGTCGAAGGGGGCCCTCAGAGATACGCAGTATTTT	CAICESKGALRDTQYF
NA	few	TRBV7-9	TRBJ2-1	TGTGCCAGCAGCTTAGTTTTGAAGAATGAGCAGTTCTTC	CASSLVLKNEQFF
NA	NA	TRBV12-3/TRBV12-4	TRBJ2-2	TGTGCCAGCAGCCGACGCGGGACTGATACCGGGGAGCTGTTTTTT	CASSRRGTDTGELFF
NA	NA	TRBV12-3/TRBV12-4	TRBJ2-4	TGTGCCAGCGGGCCCCGGACAGAAATATCCAAGAACATTCAGTACTTC	CASGPRTEISKNIQYF
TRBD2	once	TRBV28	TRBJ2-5	TGTGCCAGCAGTTCCATTTCTAGCGGAGGCCCCCAAGAGACGCAGTACTTC	CASSSISSGGPQETQYF
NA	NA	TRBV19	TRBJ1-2	TGTGCCAGTAGTCCCCAGGGGAGATATGGCTACACCTTC	CASSPQGRYGYTF
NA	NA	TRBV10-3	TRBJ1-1	TGTGCCATCTGTGAGTCAGGCGGCTCCGAGACAGGTCGCACTGAAGCTTTCTTT	CAICESGGSETGRTEAFF
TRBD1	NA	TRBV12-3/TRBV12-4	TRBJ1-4	TGTGCCAGCAACGGACAGGAGGGACGGGAAAAACTGTTTTTT	CASNGQEGREKLFF
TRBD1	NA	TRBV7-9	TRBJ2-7	TGTGCCAGCACTGCACAGGGGTTCCCCTACGAGCAGTACTTC	CASTAQGFPYEQYF
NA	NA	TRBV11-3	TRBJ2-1	TGTGCCAGCGGCTTAGGACTTTCAAATGGGCGGTTCTTC	CASGLGLSNGRFF
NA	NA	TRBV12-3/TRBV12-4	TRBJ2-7	TGTGCCAGTAGTTTCGACCCTAATTACGAGCAATACTTC	CASSFDPNYEQYF
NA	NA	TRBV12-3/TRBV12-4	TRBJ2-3	TGTGCCAGCTGTCGGGGGAACCCCTGGGATACGCAGTTTTTT	CASCRGNPWDTQFF
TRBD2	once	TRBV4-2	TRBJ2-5	TGTGCCTGTAGCCATAGCGGACTAGCGGGACGAGAGACCCAGTACTTC	CACSHSGLAGRETQYF
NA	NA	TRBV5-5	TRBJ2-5	TGTGCCAGCAGCTTGCGGCACCAGGGGAGGCAAGAGATCCAGTACTTC	CASSLRHQGRQEIQYF
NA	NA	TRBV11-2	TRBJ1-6	TGTGCCAGCAGCCCTCGGGCTGGCTTACTTAATTCACTCCTCCACTTT	CASSPRAGLLNSLLHF
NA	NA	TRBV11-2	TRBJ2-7	TGTGCCAGCAGCCCCGGAGTAGTGGTAGAGCAGTACTTC	CASSPGVVVEQYF
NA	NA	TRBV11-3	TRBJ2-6	TGTGCCAGCACCAAAATCCCCCGGGACGGCATACCTTACTTTGGGGCCAACGTCCTGACTTTC	CASTKIPRDGIPYFGANVLTF
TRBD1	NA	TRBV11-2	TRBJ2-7	TGTGTCAGCAGCTGCACCGGGACAGGGGTCTACGAGCAGTACTTC	CVSSCTGTGVYEQYF
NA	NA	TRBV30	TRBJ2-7	TGTGCCTGGTCCCGGACGCCTAATAACGAGCAGTACTTC	CAWSRTPNNEQYF
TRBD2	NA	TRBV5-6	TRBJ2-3	TGTGTCAGCAGCTTTAGCGGGAGCACAGATACGCAGTATTTT	CVSSFSGSTDTQYF
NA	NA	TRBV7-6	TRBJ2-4	TGTGCCAGCAGCGCCGGGACATCATTAGGCAAAAACATTCAGTACTTC	CASSAGTSLGKNIQYF
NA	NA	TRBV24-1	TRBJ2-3	TGTGCCACCAGTGGCTGGACATTTAGCACAGATACGCAGTATTTT	CATSGWTFSTDTQYF
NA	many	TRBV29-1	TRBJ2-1	TGCAGCGTACGACTAGTGCGGAAAAACAATGAGCAGTTCTTC	CSVRLVRKNNEQFF
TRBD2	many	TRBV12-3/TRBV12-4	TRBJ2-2	TGTGCCAGCGCAGGCGGGAGGTTCGGCGGGGAGCTGTTTTTT	CASAGGRFGGELFF
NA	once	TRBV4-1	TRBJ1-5	TGCGCCAGCAGCCGGACAACACGGGATCAGTCCCAGCATTTT	CASSRTTRDQSQHF
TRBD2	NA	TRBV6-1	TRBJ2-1	TGTGCCAGCAGTCCCACTAGCGGATATAATGAGCTGTTCTTC	CASSPTSGYNELFF
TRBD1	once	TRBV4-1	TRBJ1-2	TGCGCCAGCAGTCCGAGTACAGGGGCACCTCCGTATGGCTACACCTTC	CASSPSTGAPPYGYTF
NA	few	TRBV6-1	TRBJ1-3	TGTGCCAGCAGTGAATACGGTATGGGAGAGGCGTCTGGAAACGCCATACATTTT	CASSEYGMGEASGNAIHF
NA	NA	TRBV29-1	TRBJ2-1	TGCAGCGATGGGGGACGAGCGGACAATGAGCAGTTCTTC	CSDGGRADNEQFF
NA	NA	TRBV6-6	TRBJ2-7	TGTGCCAGCAGTTACTTAAAGAGCCGGGGAATTGGTCGGGACGAGCAGTACTTC	CASSYLKSRGIGRDEQYF
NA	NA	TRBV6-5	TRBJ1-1	TGTGCCAGCAGTTTGGGGGGAGTGAACACTGAAGCTTTCTTT	CASSLGGVNTEAFF
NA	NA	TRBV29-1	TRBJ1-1	TGCAGCGTTCTCGGCACTGAAGCTTCCTTC	CSVLGTEASF